This T cell receptor beta chain was observed in a study of identical twins. Findings and caveats of the study: In drawing conclusions, the study used cross-sectional statistical analysis and did not follow the same donors. Clonotypes of the beta chain that were abundant in cord blood carried fewer insertions (memory repertoires showed none). Researchers reported weaker excess twin sharing in beta out-of-frame sequences.

TCRdb used MiXCR to reprocess the 5' RACE reads, holding one entry per CDR3 protein. The data show a few hundred thousand distinct CDR3 sequences, with more than 9% seen just once and roughly 3% held by the top ten. This clonotype appeared many times. The antigen remains undetermined. These same data were also listed under a study on yellow fever vaccine responses in identical twins.

This receptor was obtained from a woman aged 18-29 years in good health. Source material: PBMCs.

CDR3 nucleotide sequence: TGTGCCACCAGTGACCCCCGACAGAGCACAGATACGCAGTATTTT. Protein sequence: CATSDPRQSTDTQYF. V is TRBV24-1 and J is TRBJ2-3, with a weak D call TRBD1 (5 bases). The germline V gene encodes CDR1 KGHDR and CDR2 SFDVKD. Trimming took 4 bases from V and 0 from J, leaving 10 bases between them. The CDR3 is 15 amino acids.